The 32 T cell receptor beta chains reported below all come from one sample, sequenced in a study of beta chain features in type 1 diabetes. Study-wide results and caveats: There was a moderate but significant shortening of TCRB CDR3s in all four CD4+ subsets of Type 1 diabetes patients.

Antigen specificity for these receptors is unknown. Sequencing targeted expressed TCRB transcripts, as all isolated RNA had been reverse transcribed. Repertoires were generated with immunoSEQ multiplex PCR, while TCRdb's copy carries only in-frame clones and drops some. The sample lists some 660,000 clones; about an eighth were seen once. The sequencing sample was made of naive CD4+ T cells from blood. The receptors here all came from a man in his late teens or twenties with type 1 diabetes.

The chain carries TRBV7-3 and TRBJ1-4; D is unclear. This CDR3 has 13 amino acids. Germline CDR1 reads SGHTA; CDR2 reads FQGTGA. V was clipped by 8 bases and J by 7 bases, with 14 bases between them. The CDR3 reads CASGVGLGEKLFF. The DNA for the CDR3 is TGTGCCAGCGGCGTCGGGTTGGGTGAAAAACTGTTTTTT. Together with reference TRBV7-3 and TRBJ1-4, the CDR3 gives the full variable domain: GAGVSQTPSNKVTEKGKYVELRCDPISGHTALYWYRQSLGQGPEFLIYFQGTGAADDSGLPNDRFFAVRPEGSVSTLKIQRTERGDSAVYLCASGVGLGEKLFFGSGTQLSVL.

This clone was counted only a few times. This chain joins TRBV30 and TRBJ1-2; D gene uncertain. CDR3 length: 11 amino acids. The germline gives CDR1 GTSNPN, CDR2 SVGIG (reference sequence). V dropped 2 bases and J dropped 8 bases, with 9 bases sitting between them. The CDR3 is CAWSIGFGYTF. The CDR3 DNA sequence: TGTGCCTGGAGTATAGGGTTCGGCTACACCTTC.

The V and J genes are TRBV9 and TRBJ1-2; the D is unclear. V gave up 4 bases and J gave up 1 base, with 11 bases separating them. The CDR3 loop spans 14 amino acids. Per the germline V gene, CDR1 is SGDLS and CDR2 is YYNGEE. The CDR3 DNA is TGTGCCAGCAGCCCCCAAGGACTTAACTATGGCTACACCTTC. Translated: CASSPQGLNYGYTF.

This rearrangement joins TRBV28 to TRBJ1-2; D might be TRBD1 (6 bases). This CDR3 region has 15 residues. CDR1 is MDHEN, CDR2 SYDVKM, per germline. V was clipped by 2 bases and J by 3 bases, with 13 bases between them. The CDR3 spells CASSLGQRGDYGYTF. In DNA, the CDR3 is TGTGCCAGCAGTTTAGGACAGCGGGGCGACTATGGCTACACCTTC.

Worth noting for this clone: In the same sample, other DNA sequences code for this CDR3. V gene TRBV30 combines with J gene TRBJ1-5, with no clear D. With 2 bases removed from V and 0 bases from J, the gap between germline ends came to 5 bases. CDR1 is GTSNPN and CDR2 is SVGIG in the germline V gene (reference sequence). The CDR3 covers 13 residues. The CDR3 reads CAWSPYSNQPQHF. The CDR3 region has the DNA TGTGCCTGGAGTCCATATAGCAATCAGCCCCAGCATTTT.

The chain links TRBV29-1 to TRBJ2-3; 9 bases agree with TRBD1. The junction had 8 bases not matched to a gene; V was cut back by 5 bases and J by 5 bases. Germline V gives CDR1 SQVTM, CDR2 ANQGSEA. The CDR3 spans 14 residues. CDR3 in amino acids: CSVSGTGPIDTQYF. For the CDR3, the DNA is TGCAGCGTTTCCGGGACAGGGCCAATAGATACGCAGTATTTT.

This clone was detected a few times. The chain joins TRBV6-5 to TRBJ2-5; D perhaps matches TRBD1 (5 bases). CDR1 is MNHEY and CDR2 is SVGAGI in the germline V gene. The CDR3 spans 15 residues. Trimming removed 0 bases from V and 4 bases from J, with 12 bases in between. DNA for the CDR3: TGTGCCAGCAGTTACTCGTCAGGGTATCCAGAGACCCAGTACTTC. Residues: CASSYSSGYPETQYF.

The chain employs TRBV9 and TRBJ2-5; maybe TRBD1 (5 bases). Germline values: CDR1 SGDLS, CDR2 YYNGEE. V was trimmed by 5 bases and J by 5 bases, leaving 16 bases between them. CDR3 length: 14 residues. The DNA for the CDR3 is TGTGCCAGCAGTCCCCAAGGGGCTAGTGAGACCCAGTACTTC. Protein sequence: CASSPQGASETQYF. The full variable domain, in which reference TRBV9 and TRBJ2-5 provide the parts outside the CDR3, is DSGVTQTPKHLITATGQRVTLRCSPRSGDLSVYWYQQSLDQGLQFLIQYYNGEERAKGNILERFSAQQFPDLHSELNLSSLELGDSALYFCASSPQGASETQYFGPGTRLLVL.

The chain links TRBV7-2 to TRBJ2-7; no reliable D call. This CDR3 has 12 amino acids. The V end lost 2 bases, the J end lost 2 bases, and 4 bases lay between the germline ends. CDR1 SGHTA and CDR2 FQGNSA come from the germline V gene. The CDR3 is CASSLSPYEQYF. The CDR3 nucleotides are TGTGCCAGCAGCTTATCCCCCTACGAGCAGTACTTC.

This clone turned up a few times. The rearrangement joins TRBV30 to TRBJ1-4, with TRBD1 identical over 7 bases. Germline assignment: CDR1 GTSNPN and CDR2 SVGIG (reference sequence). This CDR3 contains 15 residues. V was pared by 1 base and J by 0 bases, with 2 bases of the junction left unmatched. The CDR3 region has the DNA TGTGCCTGGAGTGACGGACAGGCAACTAATGAAAAACTGTTTTTT. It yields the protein CAWSDGQATNEKLFF.

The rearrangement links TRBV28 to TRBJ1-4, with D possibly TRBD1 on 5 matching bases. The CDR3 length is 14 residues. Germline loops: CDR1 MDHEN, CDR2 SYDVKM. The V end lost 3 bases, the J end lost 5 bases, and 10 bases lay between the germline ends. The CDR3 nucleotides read TGTGCCAGCAGTTTGGGGCAGGGAAATGAAAAACTGTTTTTT. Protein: CASSLGQGNEKLFF.

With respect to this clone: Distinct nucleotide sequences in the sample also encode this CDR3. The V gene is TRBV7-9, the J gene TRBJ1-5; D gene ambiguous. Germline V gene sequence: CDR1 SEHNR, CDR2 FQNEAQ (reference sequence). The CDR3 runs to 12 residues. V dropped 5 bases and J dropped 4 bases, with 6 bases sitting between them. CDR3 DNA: TGTGCCAGCAGCCGAGGAAATCAGCCCCAGCATTTT. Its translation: CASSRGNQPQHF.

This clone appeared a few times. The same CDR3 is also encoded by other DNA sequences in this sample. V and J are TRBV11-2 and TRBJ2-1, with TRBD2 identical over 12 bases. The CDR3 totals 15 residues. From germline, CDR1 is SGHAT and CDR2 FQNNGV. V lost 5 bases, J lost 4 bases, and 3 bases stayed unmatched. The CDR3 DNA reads TGTGCCAGCAGCCCTCTAGCGGGAGGGTACAATGAGCAGTTCTTC. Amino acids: CASSPLAGGYNEQFF.

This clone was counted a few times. The DNA for the CDR3 is TGTGCCAGCAGTTCCTCCGCGCCGGGACAGCGGGAGACCCAGTACTTC. This translates into CASSSSAPGQRETQYF. This sequence joins TRBV28 and TRBJ2-5; 7 bases fit TRBD1. J gave up 5 bases and V 4 bases, and 13 bases lay outside the gene matches. Per germline, CDR1 MDHEN and CDR2 SYDVKM. The CDR3 has 16 amino acids.

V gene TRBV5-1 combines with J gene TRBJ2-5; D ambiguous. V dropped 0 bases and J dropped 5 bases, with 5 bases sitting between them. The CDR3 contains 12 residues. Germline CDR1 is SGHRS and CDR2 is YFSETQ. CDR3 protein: CASSLGVETQYF. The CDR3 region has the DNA TGCGCCAGCAGCTTGGGGGTCGAGACCCAGTACTTC.

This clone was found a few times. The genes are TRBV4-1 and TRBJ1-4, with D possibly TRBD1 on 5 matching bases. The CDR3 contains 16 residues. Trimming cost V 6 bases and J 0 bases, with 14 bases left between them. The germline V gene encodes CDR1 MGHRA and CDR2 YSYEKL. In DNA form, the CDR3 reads TGCGCCAGCAGGGACTGGCAGGGACCAACTAATGAAAAACTGTTTTTT. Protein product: CASRDWQGPTNEKLFF.

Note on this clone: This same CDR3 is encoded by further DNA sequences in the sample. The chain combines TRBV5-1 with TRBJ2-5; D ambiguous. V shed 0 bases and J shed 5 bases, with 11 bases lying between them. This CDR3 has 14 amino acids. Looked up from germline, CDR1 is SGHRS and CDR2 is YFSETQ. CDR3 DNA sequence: TGCGCCAGCAGCTTGGAAGGTTCTGGGGAGACCCAGTACTTC. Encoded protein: CASSLEGSGETQYF.

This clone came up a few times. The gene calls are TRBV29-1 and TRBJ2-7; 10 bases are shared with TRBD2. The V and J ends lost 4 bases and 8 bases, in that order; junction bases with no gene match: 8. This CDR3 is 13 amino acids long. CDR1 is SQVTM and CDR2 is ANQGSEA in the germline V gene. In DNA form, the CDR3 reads TGCAGCGTTGGGGAGACTAGCGGGTTACAGCAGTACTTC. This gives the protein CSVGETSGLQQYF.

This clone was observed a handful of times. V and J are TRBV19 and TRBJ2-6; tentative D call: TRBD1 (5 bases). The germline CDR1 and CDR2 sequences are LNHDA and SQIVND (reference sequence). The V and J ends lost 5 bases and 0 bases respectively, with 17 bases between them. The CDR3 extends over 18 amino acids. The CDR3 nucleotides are TGTGCCAGTAGTGCCCTACCTTTGACAGTCTCTGGGGCCAACGTCCTGACTTTC. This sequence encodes CASSALPLTVSGANVLTF.

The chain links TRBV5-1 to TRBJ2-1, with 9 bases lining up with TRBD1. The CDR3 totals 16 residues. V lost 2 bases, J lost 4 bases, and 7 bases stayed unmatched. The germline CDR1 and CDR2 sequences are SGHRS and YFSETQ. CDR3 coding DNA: TGCGCCAGCAGCTTCCAAACGGGACAGGGTTACAATGAGCAGTTCTTC. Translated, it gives CASSFQTGQGYNEQFF.

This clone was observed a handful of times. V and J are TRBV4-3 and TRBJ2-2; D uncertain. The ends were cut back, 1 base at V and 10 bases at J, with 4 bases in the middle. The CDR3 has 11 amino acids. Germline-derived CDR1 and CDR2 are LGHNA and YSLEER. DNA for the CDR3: TGCGCCAGCAGCCAAGGCATGGAGCTGTTTTTT. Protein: CASSQGMELFF.

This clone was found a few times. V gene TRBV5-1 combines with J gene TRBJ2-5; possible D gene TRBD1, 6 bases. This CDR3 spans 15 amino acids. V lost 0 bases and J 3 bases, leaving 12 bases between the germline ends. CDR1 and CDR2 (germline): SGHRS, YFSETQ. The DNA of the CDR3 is TGCGCCAGCAGCTTGGCACAGGGCAACAAAGAGACCCAGTACTTC. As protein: CASSLAQGNKETQYF.

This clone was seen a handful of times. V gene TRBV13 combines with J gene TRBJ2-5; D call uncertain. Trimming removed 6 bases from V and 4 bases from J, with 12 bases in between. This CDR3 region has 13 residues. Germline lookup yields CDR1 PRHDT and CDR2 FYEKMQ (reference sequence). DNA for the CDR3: TGTGCCAGCAGTGGCCTCACCGGAGAGACCCAGTACTTC. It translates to CASSGLTGETQYF.

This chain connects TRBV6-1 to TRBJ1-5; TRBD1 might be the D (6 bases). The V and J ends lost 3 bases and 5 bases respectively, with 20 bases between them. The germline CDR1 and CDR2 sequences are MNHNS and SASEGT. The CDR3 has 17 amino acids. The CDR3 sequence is CASSDPEQDSRHQPQHF. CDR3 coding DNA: TGTGCCAGCAGTGACCCGGAGCAGGACAGCCGTCATCAGCCCCAGCATTTT.

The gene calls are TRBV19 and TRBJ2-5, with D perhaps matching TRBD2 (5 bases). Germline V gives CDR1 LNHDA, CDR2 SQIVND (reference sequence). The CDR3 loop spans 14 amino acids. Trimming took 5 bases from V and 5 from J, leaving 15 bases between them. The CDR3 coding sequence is TGTGCCAGTAGTTTCGGGGAGATCGGGGAGACCCAGTACTTC. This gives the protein CASSFGEIGETQYF.

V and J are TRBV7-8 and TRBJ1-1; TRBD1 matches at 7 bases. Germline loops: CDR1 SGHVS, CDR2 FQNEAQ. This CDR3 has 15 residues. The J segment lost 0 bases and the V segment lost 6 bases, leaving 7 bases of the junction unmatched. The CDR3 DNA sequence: TGTGCCAGCAGTCTACAGGGGTCCCTGAACACTGAAGCTTTCTTT. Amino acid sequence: CASSLQGSLNTEAFF.

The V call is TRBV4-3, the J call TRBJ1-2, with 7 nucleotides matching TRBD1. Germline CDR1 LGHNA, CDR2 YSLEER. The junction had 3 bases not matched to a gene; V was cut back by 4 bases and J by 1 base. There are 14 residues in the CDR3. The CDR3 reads CASSPGQLNYGYTF. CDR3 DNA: TGCGCCAGCAGCCCGGGACAGCTTAACTATGGCTACACCTTC.

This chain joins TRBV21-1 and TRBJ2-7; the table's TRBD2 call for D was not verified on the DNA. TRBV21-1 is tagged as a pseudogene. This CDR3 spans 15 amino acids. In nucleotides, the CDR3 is TGTGCCAGCAGCATTCGACACGGGAGACTTTACGAGCAGTACTTC. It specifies CASSIRHGRLYEQYF.

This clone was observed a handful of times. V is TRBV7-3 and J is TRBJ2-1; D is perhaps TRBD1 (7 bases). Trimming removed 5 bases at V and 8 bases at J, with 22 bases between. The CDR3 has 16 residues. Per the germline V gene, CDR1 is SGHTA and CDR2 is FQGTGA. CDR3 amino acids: CASSLGRGRFNDEQFF. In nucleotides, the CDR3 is TGTGCCAGCAGCCTCGGCAGGGGGAGGTTTAACGATGAGCAGTTCTTC.

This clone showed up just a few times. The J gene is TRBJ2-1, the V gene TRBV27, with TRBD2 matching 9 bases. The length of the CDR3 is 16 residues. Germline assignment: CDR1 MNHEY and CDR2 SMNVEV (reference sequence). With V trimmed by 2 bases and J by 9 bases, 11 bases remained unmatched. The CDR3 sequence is CASSLISLAGLGEQFF. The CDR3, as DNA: TGTGCCAGCAGTTTAATTTCCCTAGCGGGACTGGGTGAGCAGTTCTTC.

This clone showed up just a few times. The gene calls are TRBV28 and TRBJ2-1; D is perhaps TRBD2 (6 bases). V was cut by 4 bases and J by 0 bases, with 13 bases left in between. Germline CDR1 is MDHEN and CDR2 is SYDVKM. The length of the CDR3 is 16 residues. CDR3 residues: CASSSIWRDSYNEQFF. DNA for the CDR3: TGTGCCAGCAGTTCGATATGGAGGGACTCCTACAATGAGCAGTTCTTC.

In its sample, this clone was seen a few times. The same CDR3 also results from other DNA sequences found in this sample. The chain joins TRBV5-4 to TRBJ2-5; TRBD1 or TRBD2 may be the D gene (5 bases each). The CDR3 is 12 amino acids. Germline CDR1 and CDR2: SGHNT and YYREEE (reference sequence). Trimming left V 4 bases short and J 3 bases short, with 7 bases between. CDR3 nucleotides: TGTGCCAGCAGCAGGGACGAAGAGACCCAGTACTTC. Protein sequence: CASSRDEETQYF. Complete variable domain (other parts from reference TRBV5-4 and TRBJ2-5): ETGVTQSPTHLIKTRGQQVTLRCSSQSGHNTVSWYQQALGQGPQFIFQYYREEENGRGNFPPRFSGLQFPNYSSELNVNALELDDSALYLCASSRDEETQYFGPGTRLLVL.